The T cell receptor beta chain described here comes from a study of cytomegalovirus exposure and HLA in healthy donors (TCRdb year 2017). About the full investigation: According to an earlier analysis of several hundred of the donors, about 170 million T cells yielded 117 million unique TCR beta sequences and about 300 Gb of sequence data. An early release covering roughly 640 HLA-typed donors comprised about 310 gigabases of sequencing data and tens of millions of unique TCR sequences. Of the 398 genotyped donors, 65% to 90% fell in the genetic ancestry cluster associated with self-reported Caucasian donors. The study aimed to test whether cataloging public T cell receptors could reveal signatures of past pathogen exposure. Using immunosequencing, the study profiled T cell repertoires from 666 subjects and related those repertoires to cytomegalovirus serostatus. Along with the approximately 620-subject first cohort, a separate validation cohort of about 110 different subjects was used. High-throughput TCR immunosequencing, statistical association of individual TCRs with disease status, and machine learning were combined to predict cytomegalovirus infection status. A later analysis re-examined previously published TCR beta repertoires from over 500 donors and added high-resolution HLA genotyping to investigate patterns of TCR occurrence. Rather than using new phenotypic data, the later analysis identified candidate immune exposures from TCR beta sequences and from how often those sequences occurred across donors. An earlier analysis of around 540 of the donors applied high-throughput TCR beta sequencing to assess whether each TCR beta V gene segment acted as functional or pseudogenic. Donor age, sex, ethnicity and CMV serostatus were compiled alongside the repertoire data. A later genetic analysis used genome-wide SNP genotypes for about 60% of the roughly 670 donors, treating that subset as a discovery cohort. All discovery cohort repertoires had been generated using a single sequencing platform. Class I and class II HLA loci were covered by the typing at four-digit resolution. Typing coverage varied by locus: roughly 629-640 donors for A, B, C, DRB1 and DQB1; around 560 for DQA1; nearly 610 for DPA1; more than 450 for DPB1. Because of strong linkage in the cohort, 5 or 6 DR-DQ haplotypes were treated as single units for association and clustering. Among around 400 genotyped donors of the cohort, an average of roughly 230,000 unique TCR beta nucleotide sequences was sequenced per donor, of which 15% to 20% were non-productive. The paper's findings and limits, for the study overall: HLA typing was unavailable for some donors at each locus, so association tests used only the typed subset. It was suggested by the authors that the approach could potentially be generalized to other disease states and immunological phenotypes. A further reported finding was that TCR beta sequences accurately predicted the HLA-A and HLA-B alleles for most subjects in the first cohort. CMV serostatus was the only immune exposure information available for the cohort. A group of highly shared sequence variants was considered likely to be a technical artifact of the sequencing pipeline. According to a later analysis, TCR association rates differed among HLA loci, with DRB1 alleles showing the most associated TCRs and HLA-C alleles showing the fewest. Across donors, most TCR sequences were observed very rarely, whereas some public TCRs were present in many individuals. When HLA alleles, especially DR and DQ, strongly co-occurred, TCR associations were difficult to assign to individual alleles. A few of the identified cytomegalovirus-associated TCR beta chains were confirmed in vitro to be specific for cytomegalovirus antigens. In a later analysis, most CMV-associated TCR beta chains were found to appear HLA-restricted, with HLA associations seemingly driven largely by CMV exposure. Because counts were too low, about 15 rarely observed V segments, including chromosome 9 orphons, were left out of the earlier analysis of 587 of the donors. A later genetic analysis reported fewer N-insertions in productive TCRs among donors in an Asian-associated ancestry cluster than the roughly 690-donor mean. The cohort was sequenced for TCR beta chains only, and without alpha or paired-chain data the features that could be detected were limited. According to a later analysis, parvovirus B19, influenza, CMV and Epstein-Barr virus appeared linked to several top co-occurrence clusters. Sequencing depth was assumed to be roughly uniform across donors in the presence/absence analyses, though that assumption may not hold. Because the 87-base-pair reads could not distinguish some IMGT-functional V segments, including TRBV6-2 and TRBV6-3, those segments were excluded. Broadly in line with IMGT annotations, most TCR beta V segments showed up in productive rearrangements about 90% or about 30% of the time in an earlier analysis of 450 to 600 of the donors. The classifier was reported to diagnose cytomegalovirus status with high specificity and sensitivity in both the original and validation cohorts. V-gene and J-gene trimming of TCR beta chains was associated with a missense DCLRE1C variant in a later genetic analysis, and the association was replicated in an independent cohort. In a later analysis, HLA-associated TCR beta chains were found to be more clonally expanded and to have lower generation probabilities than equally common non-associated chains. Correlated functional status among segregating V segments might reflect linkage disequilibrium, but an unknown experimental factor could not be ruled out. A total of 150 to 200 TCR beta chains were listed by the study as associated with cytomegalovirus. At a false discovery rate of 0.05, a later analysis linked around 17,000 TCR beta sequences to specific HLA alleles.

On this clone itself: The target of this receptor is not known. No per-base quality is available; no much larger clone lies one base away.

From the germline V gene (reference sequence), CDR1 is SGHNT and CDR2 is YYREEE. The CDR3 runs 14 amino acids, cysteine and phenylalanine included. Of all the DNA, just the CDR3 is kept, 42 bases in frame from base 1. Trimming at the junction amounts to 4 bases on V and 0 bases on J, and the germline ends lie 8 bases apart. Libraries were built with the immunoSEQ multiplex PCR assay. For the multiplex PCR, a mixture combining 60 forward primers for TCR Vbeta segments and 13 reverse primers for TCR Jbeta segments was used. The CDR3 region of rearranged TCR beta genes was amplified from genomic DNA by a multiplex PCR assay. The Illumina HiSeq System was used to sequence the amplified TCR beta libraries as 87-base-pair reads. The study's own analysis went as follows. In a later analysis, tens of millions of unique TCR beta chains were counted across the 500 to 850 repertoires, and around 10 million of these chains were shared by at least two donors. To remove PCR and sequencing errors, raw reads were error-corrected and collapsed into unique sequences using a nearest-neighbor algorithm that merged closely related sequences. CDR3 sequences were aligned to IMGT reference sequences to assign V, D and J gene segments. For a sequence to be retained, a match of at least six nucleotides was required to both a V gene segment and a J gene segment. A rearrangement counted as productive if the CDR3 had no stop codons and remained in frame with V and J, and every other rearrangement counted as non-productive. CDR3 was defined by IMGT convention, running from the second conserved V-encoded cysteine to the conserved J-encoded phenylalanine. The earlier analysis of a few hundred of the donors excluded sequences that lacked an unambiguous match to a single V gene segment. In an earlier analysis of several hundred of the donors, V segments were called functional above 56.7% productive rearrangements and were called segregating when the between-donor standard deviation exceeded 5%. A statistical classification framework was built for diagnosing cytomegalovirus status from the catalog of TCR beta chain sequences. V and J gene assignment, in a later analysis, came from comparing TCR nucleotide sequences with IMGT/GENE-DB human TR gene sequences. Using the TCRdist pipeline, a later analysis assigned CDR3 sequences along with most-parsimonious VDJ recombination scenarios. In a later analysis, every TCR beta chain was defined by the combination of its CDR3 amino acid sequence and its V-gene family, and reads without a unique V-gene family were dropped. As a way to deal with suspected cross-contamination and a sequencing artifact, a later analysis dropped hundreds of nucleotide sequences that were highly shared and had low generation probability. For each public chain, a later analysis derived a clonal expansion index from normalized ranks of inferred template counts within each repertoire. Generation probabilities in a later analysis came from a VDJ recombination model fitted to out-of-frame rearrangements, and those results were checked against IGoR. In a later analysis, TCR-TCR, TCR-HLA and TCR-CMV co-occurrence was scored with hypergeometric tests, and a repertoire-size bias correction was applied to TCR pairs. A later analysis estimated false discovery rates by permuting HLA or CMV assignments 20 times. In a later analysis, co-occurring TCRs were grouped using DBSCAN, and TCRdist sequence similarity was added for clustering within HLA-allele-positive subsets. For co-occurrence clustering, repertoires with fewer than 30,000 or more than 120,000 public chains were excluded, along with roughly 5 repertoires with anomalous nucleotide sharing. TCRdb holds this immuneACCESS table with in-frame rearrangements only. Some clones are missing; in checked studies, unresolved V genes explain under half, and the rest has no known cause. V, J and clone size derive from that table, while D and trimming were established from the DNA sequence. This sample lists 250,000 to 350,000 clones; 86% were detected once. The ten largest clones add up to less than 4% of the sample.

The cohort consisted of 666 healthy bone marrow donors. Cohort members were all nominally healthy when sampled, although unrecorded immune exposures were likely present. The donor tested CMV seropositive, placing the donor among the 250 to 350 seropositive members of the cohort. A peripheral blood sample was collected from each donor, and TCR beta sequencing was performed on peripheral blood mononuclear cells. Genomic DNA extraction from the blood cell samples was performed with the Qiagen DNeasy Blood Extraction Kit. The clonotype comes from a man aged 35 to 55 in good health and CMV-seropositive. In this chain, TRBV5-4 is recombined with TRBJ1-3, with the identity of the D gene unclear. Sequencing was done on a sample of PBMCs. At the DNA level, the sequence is TGTGCCAGCAGCCGGTCCGACTCTGGAAACACCATATATTTT. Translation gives CASSRSDSGNTIYF.